One TCR beta chain is described in this entry. Its antigen is not yet known. The sample holds no much larger clone one base away, and base qualities are not on file. A distance of 0 bases separates the germline ends of V and J, which lose 1 base and 5 bases respectively. Measured from the cysteine to the phenylalanine, the CDR3 is 12 residues long. Only the CDR3 DNA is retained, 36 bases long and in frame from the first base. CDR1 is given as SGHTA and CDR2 as FQGTGA, both from the germline V gene. These data belong to a study of regulatory T cells in long-lasting Graves disease (dated by TCRdb to the early 2020s). At the level of the whole study: Newly diagnosed Graves' disease patients had taken antithyroid drugs for less than 3 months. Peripheral blood TCR sequencing and RNA sequencing compared persistent Graves' disease patients with newly diagnosed Graves' disease patients. The study was registered as a clinical trial and conducted in China. A total of 33 samples underwent TCR sequencing: some 13 from persistent and some 20 from newly diagnosed Graves' disease patients.

The paper's findings and limits, for the study overall: Lower TCR Shannon entropy and fewer highly expanded clones were observed in persistent Graves' disease patients than in newly diagnosed patients, which suggested clonal expansion. Persistent disease showed preferential use of TRBV28, TRBJ1-2 and TRBJ2-5, whereas newly diagnosed disease favored TRBV20-1 and TRBJ2-1. A larger number of public clonotypes was shared among persistent patients (over 2,500) than among newly diagnosed patients (more than 850). As a limitation, the authors acknowledged that the small sample size may reduce accuracy. Sequencing and analysis were restricted to the TCR beta chain. Because the primary lesion, thyroid tissue, could not be accessed, the study looked at peripheral blood alone.

Explained via the paper, the time point label denotes: newly diagnosed GD, antithyroid drugs for less than 3 months. RNA was extracted from PBMCs in TRIzol for both TCR sequencing and RNA sequencing. The diagnosis of Graves' disease followed American Thyroid Association guidelines. The patients came from an endocrinology department in Xi'an, China. Each patient gave about 8.1 milliliters of peripheral blood, collected in an EDTA anticoagulant tube. Ficoll Paque Plus density gradient separation was used to isolate PBMCs, and no further T cell sorting was done. An Agilent 2100 Bioanalyzer and agarose gel were used to assess RNA quality, and a NanoDrop 2000 was used to measure RNA concentration. Receptor libraries were prepared by multiplex PCR. The instrument given in TCRdb is Illumina HiSeq 4000. iRepertoire HTBI primers and Arm-PCR amplification of CDR3 regions were used to construct TCR beta libraries. Before sequencing, the PCR products underwent gel purification. The published analysis was carried out like this. Gene usage analysis of CDR3 amino acid clonotypes used the 60 to 80 TRBV and 14 TRBJ segments found across samples. COPE and FqMerger were used to merge filtered high-quality paired reads into contigs. Contigs were aligned with BLAST to IMGT TRBV, TRBD and TRBJ reference genes, and CDR3 was defined per IMGT. Highly expanded clones were defined as clonotypes with a frequency above 0.1%. Repertoire diversity was measured by Shannon entropy, and V-J evenness by the Gini coefficient. A clonotype found in more than one individual was treated as public. TCRdb trimmed public reads at Q25 via fastp, called clones via MiXCR and kept in-frame beta chains. Each record represents a unique CDR3 protein, reported with the most common genes and DNA among its rows. The V and J calls were determined by TCRdb, not by the authors. In all, the sample holds approximately 350,000 distinct CDR3 sequences, and 10% to 15% of those were seen once. Approximately 20% of the sample belongs to the ten largest clones.

These data also formed part of another study, on T cells in Graves' hyperthyroidism and ophthalmopathy. Reported in the second study: Stable Graves' hyperthyroidism was defined as no progression to ophthalmopathy during 18 months of follow-up. Hyperthyroidism patients were newly diagnosed, had a disease duration of under 2 months, and were aged 18 to 65 years. The study excluded patients with uncontrolled infections, other autoimmune diseases, pregnancy or lactation. Diagnoses were based on clinical symptoms, serum thyroxine and TRAb, thyroid ultrasound and orbital computed tomography. For the first round of RT-PCR on the TCR CDR3, the HTBI primer set was used together with the Qiagen OneStep RT-PCR kit. Most expanded thyroid clonotypes (frequency above 0.001) were also found in blood, which suggests that blood repertoires may mirror thyroid immune responses. A 13 V-J signature model separated ophthalmopathy from stable hyperthyroidism, with 87.88% sensitivity and about 81% specificity in cross-validation and 80%/75% in testing. During validation, the model predicted progression to ophthalmopathy a median of around six months ahead of onset, with approximately 70% sensitivity and 72.22% specificity. To identify distinguishing TCR V-J signatures, a discovery cohort of about 100 patients was used, comprising some 45 with Graves' ophthalmopathy and approximately 58 with stable Graves' hyperthyroidism. Prospective prediction of ophthalmopathy was tested in an independent validation cohort of 18 to 20 hyperthyroidism patients and 17 patients who later progressed to ophthalmopathy. The 100 discovery patients were randomly divided into training and test sets at a 7:3 ratio. The study also compared thyroid tissue and blood T-cell repertoires from 6 or 7 Graves' hyperthyroidism patients. Following sampling, methimazole starting at 30 mg daily was given to hyperthyroidism patients, and high-dose intravenous methylprednisolone was given to ophthalmopathy patients. A second multiplex PCR round built the libraries, followed by size selection and purification. Paired-end sequencing of the libraries was performed with 100 bp reads on an Illumina HiSeq2000. SOAPnuke was used to process the raw data, with reads discarded if the reads contained adapters or uncalled bases, had a mean Phred below 15, or lacked an exact constant-primer or identifier match. High-quality paired reads were merged using COPE v1.2.5, and each unique nucleotide sequence was defined as a clonotype. MiTCR v1.1 was used to align the clonotypes against IMGT TRBV, TRBD and TRBJ reference segments. Analysis was restricted to V-J combinations with a frequency above 0.0001, which covered 98% to 99.2% of repertoires. A TCS score was defined as the ratio of F50 (clonal expansion) to E x V (chaos), with BLOSUM62-based TCRdist applied between CDR3 peptides within each V-J. Welch's t-statistics and random forest reduced several hundred V-J features to some 14, which were used in a naive Bayes classifier (R e1071). No statistical method was used to fix the sample size in advance, and group allocation was not hidden from the investigators. The paper reports TCR Vbeta CDR3 sequencing of some 140 peripheral blood samples: some 44 ophthalmopathy, fewer than 80 hyperthyroidism and approximately 17 progressor patients.

The sequence joins TRBV7-3 to TRBJ1-6, with the D gene call left open. The sequence came from a woman under 30 with Graves disease. Donor details come from another sample of the same person, matched by shared clones. Material: peripheral blood mononuclear cells (PBMCs), obtained at new diagnosis, from a patient treated with antithyroid drugs. The DNA sequence follows: TGTGCCAGCAGCTTAAATAATTCACCCCTCCACTTT. Its translation is CASSLNNSPLHF.